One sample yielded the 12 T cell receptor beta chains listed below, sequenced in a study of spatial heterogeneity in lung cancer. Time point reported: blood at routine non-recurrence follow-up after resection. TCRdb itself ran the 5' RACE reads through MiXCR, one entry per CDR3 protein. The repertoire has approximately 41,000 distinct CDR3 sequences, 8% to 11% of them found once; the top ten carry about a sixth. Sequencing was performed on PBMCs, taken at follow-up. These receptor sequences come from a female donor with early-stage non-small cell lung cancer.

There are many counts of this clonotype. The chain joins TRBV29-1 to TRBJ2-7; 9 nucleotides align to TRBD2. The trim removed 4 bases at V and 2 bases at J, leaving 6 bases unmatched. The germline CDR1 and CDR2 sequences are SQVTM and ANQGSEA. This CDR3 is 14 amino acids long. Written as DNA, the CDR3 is TGCAGCGTTGCACGGCTAGCGGGGACCTACGAGCAGTACTTC. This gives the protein CSVARLAGTYEQYF.

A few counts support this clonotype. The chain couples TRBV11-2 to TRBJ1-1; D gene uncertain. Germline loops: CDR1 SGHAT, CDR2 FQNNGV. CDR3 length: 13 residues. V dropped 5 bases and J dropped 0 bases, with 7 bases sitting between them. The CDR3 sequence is CASSHPLNTEAFF. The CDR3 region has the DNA TGTGCCAGCAGCCATCCGCTGAACACTGAAGCTTTCTTT.

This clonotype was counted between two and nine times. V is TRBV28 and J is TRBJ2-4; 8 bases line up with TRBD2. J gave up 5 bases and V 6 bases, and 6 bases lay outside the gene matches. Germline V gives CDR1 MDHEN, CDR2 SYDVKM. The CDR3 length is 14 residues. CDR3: CASSLRGGQNIQYF. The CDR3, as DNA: TGTGCCAGCAGCCTACGCGGGGGGCAAAACATTCAGTACTTC.

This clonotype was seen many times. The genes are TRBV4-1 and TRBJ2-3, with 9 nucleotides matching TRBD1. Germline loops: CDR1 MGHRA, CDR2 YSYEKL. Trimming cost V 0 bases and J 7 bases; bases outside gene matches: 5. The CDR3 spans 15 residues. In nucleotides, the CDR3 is TGCGCCAGCAGCCAAGAGCCGGGACAGGGTCATACGCAGTATTTT. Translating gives CASSQEPGQGHTQYF.

CDR3 residues: CSVKTGTGEINYGYTF. The CDR3, as DNA: TGCAGCGTTAAAACCGGGACAGGGGAGATCAACTATGGCTACACCTTC. The rearrangement joins TRBV29-1 to TRBJ1-2; 10 bases fit TRBD1. The CDR3 contains 16 residues. Per germline, CDR1 SQVTM and CDR2 ANQGSEA. Trimming at V came to 5 bases and at J to 2 bases, leaving 11 bases not matched to a gene.

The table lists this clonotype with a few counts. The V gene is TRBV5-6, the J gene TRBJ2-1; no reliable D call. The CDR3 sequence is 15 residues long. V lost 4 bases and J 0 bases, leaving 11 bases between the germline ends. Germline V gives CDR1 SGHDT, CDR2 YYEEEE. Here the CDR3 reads CASSPLESSYNEQFF. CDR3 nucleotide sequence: TGTGCCAGCAGCCCGCTAGAAAGCTCCTACAATGAGCAGTTCTTC.

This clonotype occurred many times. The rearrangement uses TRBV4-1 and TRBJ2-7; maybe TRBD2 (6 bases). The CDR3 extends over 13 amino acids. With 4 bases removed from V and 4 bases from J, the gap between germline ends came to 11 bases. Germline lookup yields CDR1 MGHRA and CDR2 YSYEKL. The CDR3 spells CASSLGTLYEQYF. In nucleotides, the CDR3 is TGCGCCAGCAGCCTTGGGACTCTGTACGAGCAGTACTTC.

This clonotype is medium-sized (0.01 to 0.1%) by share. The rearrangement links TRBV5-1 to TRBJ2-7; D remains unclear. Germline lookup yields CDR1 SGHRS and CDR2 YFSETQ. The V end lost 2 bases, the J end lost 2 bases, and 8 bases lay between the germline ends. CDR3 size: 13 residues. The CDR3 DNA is TGCGCCAGCAGCTTTGACCACCCCTACGAGCAGTACTTC. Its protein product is CASSFDHPYEQYF.

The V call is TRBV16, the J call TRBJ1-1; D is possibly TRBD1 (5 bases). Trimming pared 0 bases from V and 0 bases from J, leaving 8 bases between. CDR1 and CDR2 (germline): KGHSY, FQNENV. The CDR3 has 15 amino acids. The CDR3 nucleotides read TGTGCCAGCAGCCAATCAGGGGCGGTGAACACTGAAGCTTTCTTT. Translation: CASSQSGAVNTEAFF.

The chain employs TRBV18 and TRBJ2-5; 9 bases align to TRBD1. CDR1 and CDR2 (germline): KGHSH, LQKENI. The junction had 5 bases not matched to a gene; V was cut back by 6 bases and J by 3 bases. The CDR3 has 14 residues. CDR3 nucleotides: TGTGCCAGCTCTCCGGACAGGGGCGAAGAGACCCAGTACTTC. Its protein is CASSPDRGEETQYF. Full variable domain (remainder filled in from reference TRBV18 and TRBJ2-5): NAGVMQNPRHLVRRRGQEARLRCSPMKGHSHVYWYRQLPEEGLKFMVYLQKENIIDESGMPKERFSAEFPKEGPSILRIQQVVRGDSAAYFCASSPDRGEETQYFGPGTRLLVL.

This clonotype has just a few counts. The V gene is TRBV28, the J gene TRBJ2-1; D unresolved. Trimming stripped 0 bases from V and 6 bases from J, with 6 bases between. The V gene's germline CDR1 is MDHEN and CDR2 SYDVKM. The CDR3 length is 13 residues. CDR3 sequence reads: CASSLWGVNEQFF. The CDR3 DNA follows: TGTGCCAGCAGTTTATGGGGCGTCAATGAGCAGTTCTTC.

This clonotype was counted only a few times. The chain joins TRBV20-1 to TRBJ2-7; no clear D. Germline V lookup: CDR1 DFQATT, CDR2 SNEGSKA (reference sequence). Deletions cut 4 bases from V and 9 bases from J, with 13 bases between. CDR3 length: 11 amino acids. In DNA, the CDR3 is TGCAGTGCTAAGGACGCTAGGGCGCAGTACTTC. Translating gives CSAKDARAQYF.